This section outlines one TCR beta chain sequence together with its context. Its antigen remains undetermined. Base qualities are not at hand, and no much larger clone is one base apart. TCRbeta CDR3 regions were sequenced with the immunoSEQ Assay. After extraction, genomic DNA underwent amplification by bias-controlled multiplex PCR, followed by high-throughput sequencing. The source study handled its data this way. To quantify the absolute abundance of each unique TCRbeta CDR3 region, sequences were collapsed and filtered. T cell fraction was estimated by normalizing TCRbeta template counts to usable DNA, with usable DNA measured through amplification of reference genes found in all nucleated cells. Repertoire TCRs were annotated as SARS-CoV-2-specific by exact matching of V gene, CDR3 amino acid sequence and J gene to a known reactive TCR set. MIRA supplied the reference SARS-CoV-2 TCR set, which was filtered for enrichment in COVID-19-positive ImmuneCODE repertoires so that public or cross-reactive TCRs were removed. Based on the MIRA antigens, annotated TCRs were further analysed at the level of specific ORF or position within ORF. Breadth was defined as the number of annotated unique rearrangements divided by the total number of unique productive rearrangements, and depth was defined as the summed frequency of the annotated unique rearrangements. Group comparisons of TCR breadth used two-sided Wilcoxon rank-sum tests. TCRdb stores this immuneACCESS table with in-frame sequences only. Part of the clones is absent; in the studies checked, under half of the shortfall reflects unresolved V genes, and no reason is known for the rest. D and trimming come from the DNA, and the V and J calls and clone size come from that table. The sample table lists 350,000 to 400,000 clones, 88% of them with a count of one. The ten most abundant clones make up 3.5% of the sample.

This sample is part of a study of Ad26.COV2.S vaccination and SARS-CoV-2 variants (dated by TCRdb to the early 2020s). Regarding the study in general: Donors in the vaccine arm were drawn from COV1001, a phase I-IIa trial of Ad26.COV2.S in healthy adults that was multicentre, randomized, double-blind and placebo-controlled. Ad26.COV2.S was administered intramuscularly at a dose of 5x10^10 or 1x10^11 viral particles, either as one shot or as two shots given 56 days apart. Sequencing of the TCRbeta repertoire served to evaluate the specificity and breadth of SARS-CoV-2-reactive T cell receptors following Ad26.COV2.S vaccination. A total of around 32 samples were included in the TCR-sequenced set, comprising around 19 Ad26.COV2.S vaccine recipients, 5 placebo recipients and 8 SARS-CoV-2 convalescent individuals. Participants in the trial were split at random into five groups of five each, receiving low-dose or high-dose Ad26.COV2.S once or twice, or else placebo on both occasions. Investigators remained blinded to trial group allocation during experiments and outcome assessment.

The sample's treatment or condition, from its label and the paper: approximately 18 received Ad26.COV2.S at low or high dose, single or two shots; several received placebo; per-sample allocation not given. Repertoires of vaccine and placebo recipients were sequenced from samples taken on day 63 after the first injection. Cohort 1b enrolled about 25 adults aged 18-55 years at a single site in Boston, USA, between 29 July and 7 August 2020. As a vaccine, Ad26.COV2.S was a replication-incompetent adenovirus type 26 vector that expressed a prefusion-stabilized SARS-CoV-2 spike protein derived from the original Wuhan strain. Based on the germline V gene (reference sequence), the CDR1 and CDR2 sequences are SGHNT and YYREEE. Relative to germline, V is 0 bases shorter and J is 3 bases shorter, with 4 bases between their ends. Taken from cysteine to phenylalanine, the CDR3 has 12 residues. The only DNA kept is the CDR3, 36 bases in frame from the first base.

What the research found in general, with its limitations: The authors noted that the TCR breadth and depth analyses may have underestimated total T cell responses. Ad26.COV2.S recipients had higher spike-specific TCR breadth than placebo recipients (P = 0.0014). The study was not powered to compare responses between vaccine doses or regimens. Vaccine and placebo recipients had comparable non-spike TCR breadth, which fits with the vaccine containing only spike. After vaccination, spike-specific CD8+ and CD4+ T cell responses were reported to show substantial breadth.

The sample in question was peripheral blood, obtained in a trial of Ad26.COV2.S vaccine versus placebo. The V and J genes are TRBV5-4 and TRBJ2-7, with the D segment identity uncertain. The clonotype comes from a person aged 18-60 years who received the Ad26.COV2.S COVID-19 vaccine or a placebo. The encoded CDR3 is CASSLGGYEQYF. The nucleotide sequence is TGTGCCAGCAGCTTGGGGGGCTACGAGCAGTACTTC.